This T cell receptor (beta chain) was identified during a study of blood T cell repertoires in COVID-19 (dated by TCRdb to 2018 to 2021). For the wider study: Samples covering the acute and convalescent phases of COVID-19 were provided by collaborators in the United States, Italy and Spain. The prospective study material was composed of cDNA or gDNA derived from T cells, B-cell-depleted T cells, or PBMCs. Subjects who had been exposed to COVID-19, were actively infected with it, or had recovered from it provided the deeply sampled blood TCRbeta repertoires that made up the dataset. The repertoires were released in a freely available public database meant as a resource for research on the immune response to SARS-CoV-2. Samples were obtained from the ongoing ImmuneRACE study (first 160 participants) and from some 1,200 subjects provided by 6 global collaborators. Sample metadata almost always included a de-identified subject ID, COVID-19 status, age in years and sex. Where HLA class I and class II types were available, the types were taken from metadata supplied by the sample provider, not from assay-based typing. Results the study describes overall, beyond this receptor: The amount of clinical and demographic metadata varied by source and participant and was provided uncurated.

Enrolling through a virtual design, the prospective study's participants ranged in age from roughly 18 to 100 years and lived across about two dozen United States geographic areas. Cohort assignment in the prospective study relied on participant-reported clinical history from a screening survey and a study questionnaire. For ImmuneRACE Cohort 3, a participant was defined as recovered based on two consecutive negative NP/OP PCR tests, clearance by a healthcare professional, or resolution of symptoms. In the prospective study, whole blood, serum and a nasopharyngeal or oropharyngeal swab were collected from each participant by mobile phlebotomists. Additional blood draws and questionnaires over an approximately 2-month period could optionally be provided by prospective study participants. Blood samples from the prospective study were shipped frozen or at room temperature prior to DNA extraction.

Notes on this clone: The antigen it recognizes is unknown. Nothing much larger sits one base from this clone, and base qualities are not available.

The immunoSEQ Assay, a bias-controlled multiplex PCR, was used to amplify TCRbeta CDR3 regions from genomic DNA. Per the original workflow: The number of nucleated cells in each sample was estimated from the amplification of reference gene primers within the assay. To quantify the absolute abundance of each unique TCRbeta CDR3 rearrangement, sequence reads were collapsed and filtered. For each sample, productive Simpson clonality was calculated as the square root of Simpson's diversity index over productive rearrangements. As stored in TCRdb, this immuneACCESS dataset retains in-frame rearrangements with V and J assigned. A fraction of the clones does not appear; measured against another copy, unresolved V genes explain less than half of the discrepancy, and the remainder lacks a known reason. The V and J calls and the clone size are those of that table, but D and trimming were determined from the DNA. Recorded for this sample are about 410,000 clones; roughly 88% of them occurred a single time. The ten largest clones capture around 0.6% of the sample.

From its cysteine to its phenylalanine, the CDR3 spans 13 amino acids. The DNA shown is the 39-base CDR3, in frame from base 1. From a lookup of the germline V gene, CDR1 and CDR2 are MDHEN and SYDVKM. V and J are truncated by 3 bases and 6 bases respectively, leaving an intervening sequence of 12 bases. Specimen: PBMCs or T cells enriched from blood (not recorded which). This receptor was obtained from a man between 18 and 29 years old who had recovered from COVID-19. This receptor chain uses TRBV28 and TRBJ2-7; tentative D gene TRBD2, with 5 bases matching. DNA sequence: TGTGCCAGCAGTTTGAGGGAACAGCTCGAGCAGTACTTC. This yields the protein CASSLREQLEQYF.